This T cell receptor beta chain emerged from a study of CD8+CD57+ T cells in acquired aplastic anemia. Study-wide context: Sorted CD4+ and CD8+ cell DNA averaged 3.2 ug.

The CDR3 extends over 12 amino acids. V lost 6 bases, J lost 6 bases, and 12 bases lay in between. Germline loops: CDR1 SQVTM, CDR2 ANQGSEA. Genomic DNA, serving as template, underwent TCR beta VDJ and CDR3 profiling. TCRdb called the reads again in MiXCR, with one record for every CDR3 protein. This sample has approximately 190,000 distinct CDR3 sequences, with roughly half found just once. The patients chosen for sequencing had shown expansion of CD8+CD57+ cells (detected by flow cytometry). The enrolled patients all had severe acquired aplastic anemia. Regarding the study as a whole: Researchers reported that CD8+ Simpson's diversity was not significantly different in patients versus controls. Patients and controls had in common approximately 28 CD8+ CDR3 sequences.

This clonotype was counted only a few times. The antigen remains unidentified. Sequenced material: sorted CD4+, CD8+, or CD8+CD57+ T cells (not recorded which) from PBMCs. The sequence derives from a human donor with aplastic anemia. The J gene is TRBJ2-1, the V gene TRBV29-1; D remains ambiguous. In DNA form, the CDR3 reads TGCAGCGTGAGGACCAGTCCCAATGAGCAGTTCTTC. Amino acids: CSVRTSPNEQFF.